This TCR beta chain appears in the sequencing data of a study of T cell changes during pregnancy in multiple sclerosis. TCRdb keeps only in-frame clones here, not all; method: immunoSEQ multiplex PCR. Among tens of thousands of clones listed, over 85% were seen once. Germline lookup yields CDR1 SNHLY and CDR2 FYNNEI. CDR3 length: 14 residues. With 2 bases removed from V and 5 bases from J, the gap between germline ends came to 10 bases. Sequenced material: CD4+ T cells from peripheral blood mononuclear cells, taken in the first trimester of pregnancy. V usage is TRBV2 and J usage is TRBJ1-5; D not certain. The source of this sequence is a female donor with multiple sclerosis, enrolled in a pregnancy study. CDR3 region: CASSELQQDQPQHF. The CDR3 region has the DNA TGTGCCAGCAGTGAATTACAGCAGGATCAGCCCCAGCATTTT.